The clone carrying this TCR beta chain has only a few counts. No antigen is known for it. This record belongs to a study of cytomegalovirus exposure and HLA in healthy donors. At the level of the study: In a previous analysis, 110 million or so unique TCR beta sequences were found from roughly 180 million T cells.

60 Vbeta and 13 Jbeta primers were used in PCR. Clones were sequenced by immunoSEQ multiplex PCR, and TCRdb holds only the in-frame ones, with some missing. The sample records some 150,000 clones, 72% being singletons. General study findings and limits: A classifier reportedly called cytomegalovirus status with high sensitivity and specificity. Roughly uniform sequencing depth across donors was assumed, possibly incorrectly.

V lost 6 bases and J lost 2, with 14 bases in between. The CDR3 covers 15 residues. CDR1 is MNHEY, CDR2 SMNVEV, per germline (reference sequence). The chain uses TRBV27 and TRBJ1-5; a possible D gene is TRBD1 (5 bases). This clonotype originated in a human donor in good health. The sequenced sample consisted of PBMCs. CDR3 DNA sequence: TGTGCCAGCAGGGAGGGGATTATAGGCAATCAGCCCCAGCATTTT. Protein product: CASREGIIGNQPQHF.